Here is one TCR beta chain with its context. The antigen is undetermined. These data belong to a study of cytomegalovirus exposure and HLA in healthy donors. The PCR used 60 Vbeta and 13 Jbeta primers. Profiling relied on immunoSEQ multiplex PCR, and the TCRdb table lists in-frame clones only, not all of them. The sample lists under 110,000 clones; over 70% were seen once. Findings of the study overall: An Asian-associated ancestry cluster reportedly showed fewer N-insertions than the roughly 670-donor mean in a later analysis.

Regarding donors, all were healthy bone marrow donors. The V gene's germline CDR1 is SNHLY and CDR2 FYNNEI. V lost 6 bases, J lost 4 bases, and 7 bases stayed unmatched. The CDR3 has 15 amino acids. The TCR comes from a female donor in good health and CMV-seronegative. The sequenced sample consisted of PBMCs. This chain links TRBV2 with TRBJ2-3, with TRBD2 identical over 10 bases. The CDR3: CASRRLAGLSDTQYF. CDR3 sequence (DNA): TGTGCCAGCAGGCGACTAGCGGGTCTCTCAGATACGCAGTATTTT.